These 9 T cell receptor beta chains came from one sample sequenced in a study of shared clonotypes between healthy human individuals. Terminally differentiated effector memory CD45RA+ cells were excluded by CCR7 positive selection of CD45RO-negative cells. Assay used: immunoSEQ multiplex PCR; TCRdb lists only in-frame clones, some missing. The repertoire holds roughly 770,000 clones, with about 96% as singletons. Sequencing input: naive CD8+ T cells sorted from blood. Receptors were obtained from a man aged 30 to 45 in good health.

CDR3 nucleotide sequence: TGTGCCACCAGCAGAGATTTTTCGTACGCTGAAGCTTTCTTT. Translation gives CATSRDFSYAEAFF. V is TRBV15 and J is TRBJ1-1; no firm D call. The V end lost 0 bases, the J end lost 6 bases, and 11 bases lay between the germline ends. In germline, CDR1 is LNHNV, CDR2 YYDKDF (reference sequence). This CDR3 spans 14 amino acids. Drawing the rest from reference TRBV15 and TRBJ1-1, the complete variable domain is DAMVIQNPRYQVTQFGKPVTLSCSQTLNHNVMYWYQQKSSQAPKLLFHYYDKDFNNEADTPDNFQSRRPNTSFCFLDIRSPGLGDTAMYLCATSRDFSYAEAFFGQGTRLTVV.

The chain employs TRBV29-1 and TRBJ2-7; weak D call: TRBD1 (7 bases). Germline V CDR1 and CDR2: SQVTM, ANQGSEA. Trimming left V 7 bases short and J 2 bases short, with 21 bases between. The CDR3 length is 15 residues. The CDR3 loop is CSARPGDSHAYEQYF. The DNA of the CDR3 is TGCAGCGCAAGGCCGGGGGACAGTCACGCCTACGAGCAGTACTTC.

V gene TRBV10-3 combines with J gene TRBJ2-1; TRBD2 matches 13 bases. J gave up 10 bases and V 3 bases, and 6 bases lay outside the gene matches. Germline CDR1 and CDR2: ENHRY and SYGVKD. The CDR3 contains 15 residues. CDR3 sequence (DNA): TGTGCCATCAGTGAAGGACTAGCGGGAGATATAGAGCAGTTCTTC. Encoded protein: CAISEGLAGDIEQFF.

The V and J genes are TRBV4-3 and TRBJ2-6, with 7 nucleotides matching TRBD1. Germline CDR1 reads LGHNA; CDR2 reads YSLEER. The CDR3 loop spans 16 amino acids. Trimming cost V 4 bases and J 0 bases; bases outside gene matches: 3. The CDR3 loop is CASSPGGVSGANVLTF. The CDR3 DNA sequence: TGCGCCAGCAGCCCAGGGGGTGTCTCTGGGGCCAACGTCCTGACTTTC.

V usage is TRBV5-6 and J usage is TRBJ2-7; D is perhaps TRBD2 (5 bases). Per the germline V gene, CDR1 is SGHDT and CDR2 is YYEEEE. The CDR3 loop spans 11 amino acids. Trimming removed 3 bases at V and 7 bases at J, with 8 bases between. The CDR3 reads CASSSTGEQYF. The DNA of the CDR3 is TGTGCCAGCAGCTCGACGGGGGAGCAGTACTTC.

The CDR3 nucleotides are TGCAGCGTCTTGCCGGGACAGGGGGTCTATGGCTACACCTTC. Residues: CSVLPGQGVYGYTF. The rearrangement joins TRBV29-1 to TRBJ1-2; 11 nucleotides match TRBD1. Germline V CDR1 and CDR2: SQVTM, ANQGSEA. The CDR3 runs to 14 residues. V lost 6 bases and J lost 4; bases outside the gene matches: 7.

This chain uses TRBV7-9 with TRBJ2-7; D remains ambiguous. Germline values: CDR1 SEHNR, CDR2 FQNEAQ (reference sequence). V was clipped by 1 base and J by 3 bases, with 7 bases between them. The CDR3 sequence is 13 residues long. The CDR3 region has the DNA TGTGCCAGCAGCTTAGAGGCTTTCTACGAGCAGTACTTC. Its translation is CASSLEAFYEQYF.

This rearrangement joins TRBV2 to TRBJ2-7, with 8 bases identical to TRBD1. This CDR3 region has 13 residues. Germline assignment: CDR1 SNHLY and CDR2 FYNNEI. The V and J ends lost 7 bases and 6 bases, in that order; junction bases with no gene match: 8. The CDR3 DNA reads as TGTGCCAGCAACGGACAGGGAGTCGGCGAGCAGTACTTC. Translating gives CASNGQGVGEQYF. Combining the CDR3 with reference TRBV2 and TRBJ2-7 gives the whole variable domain EPEVTQTPSHQVTQMGQEVILRCVPISNHLYFYWYRQILGQKVEFLVSFYNNEISEKSEIFDDQFSVERPDGSNFTLKIRSTKLEDSAMYFCASNGQGVGEQYFGPGTRLTVT.

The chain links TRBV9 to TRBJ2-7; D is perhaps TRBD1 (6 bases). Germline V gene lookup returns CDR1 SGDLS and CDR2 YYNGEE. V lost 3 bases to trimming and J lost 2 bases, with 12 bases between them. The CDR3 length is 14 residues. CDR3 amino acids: CASSGEGQPYEQYF. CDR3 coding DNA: TGTGCCAGCAGCGGCGAAGGACAGCCCTACGAGCAGTACTTC.